This T cell receptor (beta chain) appears in the sequencing data of a study of PD-1 blockade in classical Hodgkin lymphoma. Study conclusions and caveats: Relapsed/refractory patients reportedly had the lowest baseline TCR diversity, below newly diagnosed patients, who were below healthy donors. Whatever underlies the repertoire differences (possibly disease activity or prior therapy) remains undefined. Before treatment, complete responders showed about the same diversity as newly diagnosed patients. Researchers reported that CD4+ TCR diversity, though not CD8+, rose significantly by C4D1.

Produced via immunoSEQ multiplex PCR; TCRdb's table is partial and in-frame only. The data show approximately 58,000 clones, around 93% seen once. With no exception, relapse followed autologous stem cell transplantation in all patients, and brentuximab vedotin exposure varied. From germline, CDR1 is SQVTM and CDR2 ANQGSEA. V lost 4 bases and J 0 bases, leaving 15 bases between the germline ends. This CDR3 spans 16 amino acids. This clone has only one observation. The antigen is undetermined. The material sequenced was peripheral blood mononuclear cells (PBMCs), taken before the second cycle of nivolumab. This clonotype originated in a human donor with classical Hodgkin lymphoma. The V call is TRBV29-1, the J call TRBJ2-2; D is possibly TRBD1 (6 bases). The CDR3 nucleotides read TGCAGCGTTGCGGCCCTTGGGGGCCCGAACACCGGGGAGCTGTTTTTT. It yields the protein CSVAALGGPNTGELFF.